The clone carrying this T cell receptor (beta chain) appeared a few times. The antigen remains undetermined. The CDR3 covers 14 residues. With 9 bases removed from V and 6 bases from J, the gap between germline ends came to 18 bases. TCRdb passed the RT-PCR reads through MiXCR, listing each CDR3 protein once. The sample shows 550,000 to 600,000 distinct CDR3 sequences, approximately 10% of them seen only once. This entry comes from a study of response to subunit inactivated influenza vaccine. Findings and caveats of the study: The authors proposed limited new T cell recruitment per seasonal influenza vaccination.

The input for sequencing was PBMCs from blood, taken on the day of vaccination. The rearrangement uses TRBV12-3 or TRBV12-4 and TRBJ2-1, with D uncertain. This receptor was taken from a man aged 45-60 years who received an inactivated influenza vaccine. The CDR3 reads CASSRQGPGNEQFF. For the CDR3, the DNA is TGTGCCAGTAGTCGTCAAGGGCCAGGCAATGAGCAGTTCTTC.